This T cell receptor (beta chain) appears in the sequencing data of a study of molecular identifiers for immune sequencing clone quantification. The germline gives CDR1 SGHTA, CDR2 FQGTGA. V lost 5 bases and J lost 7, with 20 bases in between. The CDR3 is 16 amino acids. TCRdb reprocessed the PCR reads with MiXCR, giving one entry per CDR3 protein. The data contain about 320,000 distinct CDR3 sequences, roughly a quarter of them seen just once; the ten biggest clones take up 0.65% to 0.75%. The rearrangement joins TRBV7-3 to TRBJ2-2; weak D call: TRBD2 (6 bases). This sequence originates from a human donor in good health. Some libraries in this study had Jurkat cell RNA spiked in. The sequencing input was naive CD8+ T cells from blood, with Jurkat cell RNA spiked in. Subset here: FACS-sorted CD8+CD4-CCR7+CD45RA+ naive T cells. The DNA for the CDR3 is TGTGCCAGCAGCACAGCACCCTTGGAGGGGAACGGGGAGCTGTTTTTT. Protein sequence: CASSTAPLEGNGELFF.